This is a list of T cell receptor beta chains from one sample in a study of blood T cells in healthy people across ages. A single record per CDR3 protein comes from TCRdb applying MiXCR to the 5' RACE reads. This sample yields around 790,000 distinct CDR3 sequences, of which around two fifths are seen a single time; approximately 20% belongs to the top ten. The sequenced material came from blood. These receptors came from a man in his 60s in good health. The CDR3 runs from the conserved cysteine through the conserved F or W. Fields, in order: CDR3 protein, V gene.

CDR3: CASSLTGGAFANEKLFF
V: TRBV5-1

CDR3: CASGNRDRASYEQYF
V: TRBV12-5

CDR3: CSARVQEGDRGRRYEQYF
V: TRBV20-1

CDR3: CASSYMGRDTEAFF
V: TRBV6-6

CDR3: CASSNGGGRQPQHF
V: TRBV6-2/TRBV6-3

CDR3: CASSLGTWTGDYGYTF
V: TRBV5-1

CDR3: CASSPEGVYYEQYF
V: TRBV11-2

CDR3: CASSRLQRTNEKLFF
V: TRBV6-2/TRBV6-3

CDR3: CASSGGRLLVNEQYF
V: TRBV5-6

CDR3: CASGGNYGYTF
V: TRBV7-9

CDR3: CASSLVDSFNEQFF
V: TRBV5-1

CDR3: CASSYPDYEQYF
V: TRBV6-2/TRBV6-3